This entry features one T cell receptor (beta chain) sequence. The antigen is unknown. One junction end disagrees with the germline gene, perhaps due to a read error. CDR3 length: 13 residues. From germline, CDR1 is LGHNA and CDR2 YSLEER. Three rounds of nested PCR, following a modified ARM-PCR protocol, produced the TCRbeta library. TCRdb independently ran MiXCR on the multiplex PCR reads; one entry per CDR3 protein. The sample lists about 200,000 distinct CDR3 sequences, around 71% occurring once. This specimen comes from a study of tumor and adjacent non-tumor tissue in lung cancer. The overall study: Histology: under 15 adenocarcinoma, a couple of squamous cell carcinoma, 1 small cell lung cancer. Study observations and caveats: Compared with tumor, normal lung showed significantly lower TCR diversity. In normal lung, the top 100 clones were significantly more dominant than in tumor.

No cell sorting was done before RNA was extracted from the tissue. This sequence originates from a man aged 60-69 years with non-small cell lung cancer. Input material: lung tumor tissue. The chain uses TRBV4-3 and TRBJ1-1; TRBD1 is a possible D gene (5 bases). The CDR3 sequence: CASSQVRGTQAIF. For the CDR3, the DNA is TGCGCCAGCAGCCAAGTAAGGGGTACTCAAGCTATCTTT.